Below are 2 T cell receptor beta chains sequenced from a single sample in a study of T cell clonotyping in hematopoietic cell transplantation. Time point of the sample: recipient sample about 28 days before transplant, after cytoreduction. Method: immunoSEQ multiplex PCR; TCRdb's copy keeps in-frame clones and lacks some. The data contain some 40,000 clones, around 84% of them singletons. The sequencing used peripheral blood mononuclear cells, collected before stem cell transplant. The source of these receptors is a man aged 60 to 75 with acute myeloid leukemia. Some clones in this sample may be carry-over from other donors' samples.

CDR3 coding DNA: TGTGCCAGCAGCAAGCAAGCGGGGAGACAAGAGACCCAGTACTTC. This codes for CASSKQAGRQETQYF. V usage is TRBV5-4 and J usage is TRBJ2-5; 7 bases line up with TRBD2. CDR1 is SGHNT, CDR2 YYREEE, per germline (reference sequence). This CDR3 spans 15 amino acids. V dropped 4 bases and J dropped 2; count of bases not matched to a gene: 8.

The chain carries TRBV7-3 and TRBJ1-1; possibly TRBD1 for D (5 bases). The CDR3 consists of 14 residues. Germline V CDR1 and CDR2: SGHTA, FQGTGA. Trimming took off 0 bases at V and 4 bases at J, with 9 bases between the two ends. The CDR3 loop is CASSLTPRATEAFF. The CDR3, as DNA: TGTGCCAGCAGCTTAACGCCCAGGGCCACTGAAGCTTTCTTT.